This is a list of T cell receptor beta chains from one sample in a study of cytomegalovirus exposure and HLA in healthy donors. The repertoire was sequenced with immunoSEQ multiplex PCR; TCRdb's copy has only in-frame clones and lacks some. The table lists about 170,000 clones, approximately 70% of them singletons. The sample consisted of PBMCs. All receptors derive from a man aged 35 to 55 in good health and CMV-seropositive. Each CDR3 is given without its conserved first and last residue. The order of the fields is V gene, CDR3 protein.

>TRBV5-1
ASSLNTGELF
>TRBV6-6
ASSYSANIQY
>TRBV27
ASTSSGSDYGYT
>TRBV7-2
ASSLPGTGYHEQY
>TRBV7-3
ASSFSSGKETQY
>TRBV4-3
ASSQGPAKGDEQY
>TRBV6-5
ASSRTDSFYGYT
>TRBV25-1
ASSDTGSYNSPLH
>TRBV16
ASSQSKAGMNTEAF
>TRBV6-4
ASSASRSPTDTQY
>TRBV5-6
ASSGRREYEQY
>TRBV7-6
ASSPKTGGAINANVLT
>TRBV6-5
ASSYSAGTLGNTIY
>TRBV11-2
ASSLSGGALNEQF
>TRBV19
ASSENFEQY
>TRBV6-5
ASNPRASGAGELF
>TRBV29-1
SVGDRGQNQPQH
>TRBV21-1
ASSSRTSGISYEQY
>TRBV6-5
ASSTGTLGNEQY
>TRBV29-1
RRGNYSPLH
>TRBV11-2
ASSLQRSGGGYEQF
>TRBV6-6
ASTPGLAINNEQF
>TRBV7-9
ASSLSRDRGGNEQF
>TRBV11-2
ASLQGSRDTQY
>TRBV6-1
ASSENGLYNEQF
>TRBV5-1
ASSLAGQGEKLF
>TRBV12-5
ASGLVRVSGELF
>TRBV7-8
ASSFLLNTEAF
>TRBV10-3
AISGQGANEQF
>TRBV6-6
ASSYSAGALGGYT
>TRBV6-6
ASRVENSYEQY
>TRBV7-2
ASSLSPAGGGYT
>TRBV5-1
ASSLEGGGHTDTQY
>TRBV9
ASSPWAQNTGELF
>TRBV7-2
ASTDRWHRDATEAF